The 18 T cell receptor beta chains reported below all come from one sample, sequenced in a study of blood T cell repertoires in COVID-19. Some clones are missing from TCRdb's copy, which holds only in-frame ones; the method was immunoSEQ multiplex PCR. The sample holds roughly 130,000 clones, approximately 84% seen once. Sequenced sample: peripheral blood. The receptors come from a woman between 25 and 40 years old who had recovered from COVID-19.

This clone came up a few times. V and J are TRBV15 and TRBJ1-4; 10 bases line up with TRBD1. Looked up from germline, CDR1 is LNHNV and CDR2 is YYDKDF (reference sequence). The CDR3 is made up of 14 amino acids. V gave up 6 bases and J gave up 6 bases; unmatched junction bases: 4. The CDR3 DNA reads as TGTGCCACCAGTTACGGGACAGGGGATGAAAAACTGTTTTTT. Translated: CATSYGTGDEKLFF.

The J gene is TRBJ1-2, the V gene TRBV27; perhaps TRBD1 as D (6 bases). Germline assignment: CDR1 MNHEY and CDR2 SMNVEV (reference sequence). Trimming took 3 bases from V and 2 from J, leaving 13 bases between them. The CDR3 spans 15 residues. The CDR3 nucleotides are TGTGCCAGCAGTTTTACAGGGCGGGGGAACTATGGCTACACCTTC. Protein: CASSFTGRGNYGYTF.

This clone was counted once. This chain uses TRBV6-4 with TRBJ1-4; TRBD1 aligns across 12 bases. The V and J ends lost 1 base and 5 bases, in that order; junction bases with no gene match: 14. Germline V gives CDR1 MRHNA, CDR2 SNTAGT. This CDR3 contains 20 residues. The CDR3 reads CASSDYFTGRDRGRNEKLFF. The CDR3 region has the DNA TGTGCCAGCAGTGACTACTTCACCGGGCGGGACAGGGGGCGGAATGAAAAACTGTTTTTT.

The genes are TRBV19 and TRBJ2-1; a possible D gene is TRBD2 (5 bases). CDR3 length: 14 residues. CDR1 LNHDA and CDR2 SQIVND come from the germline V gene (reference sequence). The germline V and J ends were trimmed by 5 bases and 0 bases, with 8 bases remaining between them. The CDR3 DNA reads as TGTGCCAGTAGTCGAGGGAGCTCCTACAATGAGCAGTTCTTC. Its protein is CASSRGSSYNEQFF.

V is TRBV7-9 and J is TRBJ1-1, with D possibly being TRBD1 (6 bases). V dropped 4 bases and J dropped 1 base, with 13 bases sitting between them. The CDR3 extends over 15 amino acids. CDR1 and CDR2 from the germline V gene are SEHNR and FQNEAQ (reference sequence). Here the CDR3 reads CASSSRDTQNTEAFF. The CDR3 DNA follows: TGTGCCAGCAGCTCCAGGGACACTCAGAACACTGAAGCTTTCTTT.

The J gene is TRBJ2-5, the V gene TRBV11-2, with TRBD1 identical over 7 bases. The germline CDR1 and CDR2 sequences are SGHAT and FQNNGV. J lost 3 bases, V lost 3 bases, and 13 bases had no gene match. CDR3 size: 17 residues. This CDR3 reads CASSLWTGPKRKETQYF. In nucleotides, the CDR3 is TGTGCCAGCAGCTTGTGGACAGGCCCTAAGAGAAAAGAGACCCAGTACTTC. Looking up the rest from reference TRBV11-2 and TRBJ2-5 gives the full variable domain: EAGVAQSPRYKIIEKRQSVAFWCNPISGHATLYWYQQILGQGPKLLIQFQNNGVVDDSQLPKDRFSAERLKGVDSTLKIQPAKLEDSAVYLCASSLWTGPKRKETQYFGPGTRLLVL.

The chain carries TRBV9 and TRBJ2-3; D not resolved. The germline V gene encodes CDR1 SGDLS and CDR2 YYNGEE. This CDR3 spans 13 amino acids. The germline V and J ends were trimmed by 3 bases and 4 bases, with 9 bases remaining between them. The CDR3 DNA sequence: TGTGCCAGCAGCGATGCTACAGCAGATACGCAGTATTTT. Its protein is CASSDATADTQYF.

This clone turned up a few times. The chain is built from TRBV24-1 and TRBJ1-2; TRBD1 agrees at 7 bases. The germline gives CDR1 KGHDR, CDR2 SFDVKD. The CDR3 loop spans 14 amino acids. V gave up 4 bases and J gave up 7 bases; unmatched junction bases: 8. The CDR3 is CATSDPRGFSGYTF. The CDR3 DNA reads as TGTGCCACCAGTGACCCCAGGGGGTTCTCTGGCTACACCTTC.

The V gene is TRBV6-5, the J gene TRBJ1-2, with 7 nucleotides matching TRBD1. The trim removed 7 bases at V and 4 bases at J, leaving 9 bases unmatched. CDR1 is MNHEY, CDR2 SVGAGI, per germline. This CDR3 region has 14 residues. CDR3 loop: CASNRQGSSYGYTF. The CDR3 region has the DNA TGTGCCAGCAACCGACAGGGTTCCAGCTATGGCTACACCTTC.

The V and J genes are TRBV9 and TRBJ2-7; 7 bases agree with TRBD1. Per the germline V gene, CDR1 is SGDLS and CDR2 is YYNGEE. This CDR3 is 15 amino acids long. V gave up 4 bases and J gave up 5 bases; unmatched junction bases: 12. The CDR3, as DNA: TGTGCCAGCAGCCGTAGTGGGACAGCCATCAACGAGCAGTACTTC. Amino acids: CASSRSGTAINEQYF.

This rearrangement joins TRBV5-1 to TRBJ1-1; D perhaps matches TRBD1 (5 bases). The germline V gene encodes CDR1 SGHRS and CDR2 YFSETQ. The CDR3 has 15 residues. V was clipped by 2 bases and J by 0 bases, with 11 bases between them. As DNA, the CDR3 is TGCGCCAGCAGCTTTAATGGAGGGGTGAACACTGAAGCTTTCTTT. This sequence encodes CASSFNGGVNTEAFF.

CDR3 in amino acids: CASARLNTEAFF. The CDR3 DNA reads TGTGCCAGCGCGCGGCTGAACACTGAAGCTTTCTTT. The V gene is TRBV6-5, the J gene TRBJ1-1; D gene unclear. The CDR3 has 12 residues. Germline CDR1 and CDR2: MNHEY and SVGAGI. V dropped 8 bases and J dropped 0 bases, with 7 bases sitting between them.

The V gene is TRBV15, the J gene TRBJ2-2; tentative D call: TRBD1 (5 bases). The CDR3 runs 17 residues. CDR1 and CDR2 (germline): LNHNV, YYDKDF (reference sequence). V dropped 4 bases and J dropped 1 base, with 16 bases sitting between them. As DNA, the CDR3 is TGTGCCACCAGCACACGAAAAGACAGATTGAACACCGGGGAGCTGTTTTTT. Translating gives CATSTRKDRLNTGELFF.

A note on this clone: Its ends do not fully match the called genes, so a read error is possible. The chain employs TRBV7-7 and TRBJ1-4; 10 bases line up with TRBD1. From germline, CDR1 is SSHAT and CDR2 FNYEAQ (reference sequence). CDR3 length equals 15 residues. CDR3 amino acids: CASSLGTGENEKLFF. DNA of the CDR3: TGTGCTAGCAGCTTAGGGACAGGGGAGAATGAAAAACTGTTTTTT.

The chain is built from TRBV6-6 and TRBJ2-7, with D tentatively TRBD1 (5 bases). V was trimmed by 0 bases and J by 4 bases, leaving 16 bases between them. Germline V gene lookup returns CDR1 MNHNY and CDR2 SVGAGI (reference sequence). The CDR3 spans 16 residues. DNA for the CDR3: TGTGCCAGCAGTTACTCCTTGGCCGGACAATTTTACGAGCAGTACTTC. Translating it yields CASSYSLAGQFYEQYF.

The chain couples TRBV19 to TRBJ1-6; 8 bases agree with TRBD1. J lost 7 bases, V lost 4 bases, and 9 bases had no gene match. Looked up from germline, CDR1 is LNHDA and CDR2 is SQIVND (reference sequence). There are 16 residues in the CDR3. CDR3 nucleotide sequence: TGTGCCAGTAGTACATACGGACAGGGAGGGAATTCACCCCTCCACTTT. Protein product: CASSTYGQGGNSPLHF.

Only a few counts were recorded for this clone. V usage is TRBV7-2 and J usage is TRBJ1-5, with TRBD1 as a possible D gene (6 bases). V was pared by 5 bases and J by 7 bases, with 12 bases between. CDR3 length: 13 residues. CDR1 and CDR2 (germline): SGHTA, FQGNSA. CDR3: CASSDQGYQPQHF. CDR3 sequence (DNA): TGTGCCAGCAGCGACCAGGGGTACCAGCCCCAGCATTTT.

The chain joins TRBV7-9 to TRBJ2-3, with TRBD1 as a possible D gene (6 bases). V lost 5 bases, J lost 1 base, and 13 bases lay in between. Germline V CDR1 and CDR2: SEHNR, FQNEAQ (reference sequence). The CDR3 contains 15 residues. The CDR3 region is CASSAAGVRTDTQYF. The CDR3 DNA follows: TGTGCCAGCAGCGCCGCAGGGGTCCGCACAGATACGCAGTATTTT.